This record looks at one T cell receptor (beta chain) sequence and its context. Antigen unknown. The source of the sample is a study of beta chain features in type 1 diabetes. Study-wide context: In age, gender and cell yields, patients were similar to healthy donors.

General study points: The study found moderately but significantly shorter TCRB CDR3s in all four CD4+ subsets of Type 1 diabetes patients.

The investigators reverse transcribed all of the isolated RNA, so they sequenced expressed TCRB transcripts. The data were produced by immunoSEQ multiplex PCR, yet TCRdb's version contains in-frame clones alone and is incomplete. Among a few hundred thousand clones listed, about 14% were seen once. Based on CD45RO/CCR7/CD25/CD127/CD95/CD27, CD4+ regulatory, stem cell-like memory, naive and central memory cells were sorted. The receptor was derived from a man between 25 and 39 years old in good health. Sequencing was performed on naive CD4+ T cells from blood.

DNA of the CDR3: TGTGCCAGCAGTGACTACAGGGGCTCTGGGGCCAACGTCCTGACTTTC. Protein: CASSDYRGSGANVLTF. V and J are TRBV6-1 and TRBJ2-6; the match to TRBD1 covers 7 bases. V lost 3 bases, J lost 0 bases, and 2 bases stayed unmatched. The CDR3 sequence is 16 residues long. Germline loops: CDR1 MNHNS, CDR2 SASEGT.